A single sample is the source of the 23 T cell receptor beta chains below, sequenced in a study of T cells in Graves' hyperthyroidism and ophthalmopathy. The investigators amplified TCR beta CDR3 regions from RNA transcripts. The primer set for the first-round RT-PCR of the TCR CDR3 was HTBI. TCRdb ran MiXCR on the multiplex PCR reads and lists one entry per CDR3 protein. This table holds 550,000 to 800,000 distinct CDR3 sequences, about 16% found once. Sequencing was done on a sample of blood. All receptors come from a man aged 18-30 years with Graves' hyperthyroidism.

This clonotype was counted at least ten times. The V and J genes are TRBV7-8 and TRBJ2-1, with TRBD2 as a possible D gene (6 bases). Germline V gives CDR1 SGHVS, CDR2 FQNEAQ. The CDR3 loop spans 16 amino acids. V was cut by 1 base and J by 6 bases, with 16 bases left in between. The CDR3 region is CASSLGRVVRGNEQFF. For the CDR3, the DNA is TGTGCCAGCAGCTTAGGTCGGGTGGTGCGGGGCAATGAGCAGTTCTTC.

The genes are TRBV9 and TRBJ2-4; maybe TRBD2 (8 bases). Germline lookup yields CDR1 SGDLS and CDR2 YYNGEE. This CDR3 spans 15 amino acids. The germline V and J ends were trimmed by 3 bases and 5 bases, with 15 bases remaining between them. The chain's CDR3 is CASSAGGTAENIQYF. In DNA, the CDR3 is TGTGCCAGCAGCGCGGGGGGGACAGCTGAAAACATTCAGTACTTC.

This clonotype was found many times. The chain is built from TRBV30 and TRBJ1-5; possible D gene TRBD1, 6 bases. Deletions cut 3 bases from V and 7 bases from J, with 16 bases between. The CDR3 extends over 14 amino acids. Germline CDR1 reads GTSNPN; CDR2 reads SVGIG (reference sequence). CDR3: CAWRKGGREQPQHF. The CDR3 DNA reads TGTGCCTGGAGAAAGGGGGGACGGGAGCAGCCCCAGCATTTT. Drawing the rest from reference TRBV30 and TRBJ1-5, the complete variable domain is SQTIHQWPATLVQPVGSPLSLECTVEGTSNPNLYWYRQAAGRGLQLLFYSVGIGQISSEVPQNLSASRPQDRQFILSSKKLLLSDSGFYLCAWRKGGREQPQHFGDGTRLSIL.

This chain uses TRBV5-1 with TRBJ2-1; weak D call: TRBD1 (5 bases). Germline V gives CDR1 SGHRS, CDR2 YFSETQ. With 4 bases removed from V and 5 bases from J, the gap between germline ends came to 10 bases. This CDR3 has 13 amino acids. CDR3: CASSLKGDNEQFF. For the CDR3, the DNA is TGCGCCAGCAGCCTCAAAGGGGACAATGAGCAGTTCTTC.

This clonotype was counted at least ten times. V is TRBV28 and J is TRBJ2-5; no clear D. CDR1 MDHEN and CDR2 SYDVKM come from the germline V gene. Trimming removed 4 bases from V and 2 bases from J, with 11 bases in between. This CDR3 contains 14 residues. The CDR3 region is CASSSPGQQETQYF. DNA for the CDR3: TGTGCCAGCAGTTCCCCCGGTCAGCAAGAGACCCAGTACTTC.

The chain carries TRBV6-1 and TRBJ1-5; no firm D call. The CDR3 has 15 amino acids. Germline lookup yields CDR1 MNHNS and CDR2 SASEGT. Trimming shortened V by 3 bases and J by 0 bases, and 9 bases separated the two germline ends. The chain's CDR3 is CASSDGVNSNQPQHF. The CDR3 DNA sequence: TGTGCCAGCAGTGATGGTGTGAATAGCAATCAGCCCCAGCATTTT.

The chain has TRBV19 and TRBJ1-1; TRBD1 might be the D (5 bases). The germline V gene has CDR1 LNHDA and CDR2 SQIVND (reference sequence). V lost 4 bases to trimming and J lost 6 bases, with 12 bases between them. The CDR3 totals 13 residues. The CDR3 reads CASSSYEGAEAFF. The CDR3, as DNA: TGTGCCAGTAGTAGCTATGAAGGGGCTGAAGCTTTCTTT.

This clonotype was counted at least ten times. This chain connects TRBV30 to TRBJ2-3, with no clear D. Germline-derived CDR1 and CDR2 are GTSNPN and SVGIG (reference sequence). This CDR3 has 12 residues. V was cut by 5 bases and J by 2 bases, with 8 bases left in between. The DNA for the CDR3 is TGTGCCTGGCTACGTCCCACAGATACGCAGTATTTT. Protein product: CAWLRPTDTQYF. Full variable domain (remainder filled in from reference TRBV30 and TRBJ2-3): SQTIHQWPATLVQPVGSPLSLECTVEGTSNPNLYWYRQAAGRGLQLLFYSVGIGQISSEVPQNLSASRPQDRQFILSSKKLLLSDSGFYLCAWLRPTDTQYFGPGTRLTVL.

The CDR3 DNA reads as TGTGCTAGTGGTTTGGTACTGGGCAGGGTGGAGACCCAGTACTTC. Translating gives CASGLVLGRVETQYF. The chain has TRBV12-5 and TRBJ2-5; the D gene is possibly TRBD1 (5 bases). CDR1 is LGHNT and CDR2 is FRNRAP in the germline V gene. CDR3 length equals 15 residues. Trimming removed 0 bases at V and 5 bases at J, with 13 bases between.

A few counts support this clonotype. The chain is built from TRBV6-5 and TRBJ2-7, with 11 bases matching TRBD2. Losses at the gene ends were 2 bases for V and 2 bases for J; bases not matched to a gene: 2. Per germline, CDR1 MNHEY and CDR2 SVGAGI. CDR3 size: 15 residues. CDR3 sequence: CASSYQTSGAYEQYF. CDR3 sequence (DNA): TGTGCCAGCAGTTACCAGACTAGCGGGGCCTACGAGCAGTACTTC.

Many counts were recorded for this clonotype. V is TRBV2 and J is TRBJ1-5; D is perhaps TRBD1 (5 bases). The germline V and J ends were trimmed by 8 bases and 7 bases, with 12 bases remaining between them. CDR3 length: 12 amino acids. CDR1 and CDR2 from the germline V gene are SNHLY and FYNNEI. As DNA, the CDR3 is TGTGCCAGCGGGGACTCCATCCAGCCCCAGCATTTT. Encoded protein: CASGDSIQPQHF.

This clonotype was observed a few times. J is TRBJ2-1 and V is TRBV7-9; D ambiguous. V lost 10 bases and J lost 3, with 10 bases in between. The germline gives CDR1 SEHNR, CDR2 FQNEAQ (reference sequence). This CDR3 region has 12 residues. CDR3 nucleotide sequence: TGTGCCATCCCCTCCGGCTACAATGAGCAGTTCTTC. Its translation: CAIPSGYNEQFF.

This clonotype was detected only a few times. The CDR3, as DNA: TGTGCCAGCAGTTTGACAGGGGCAAGGCAGCCCCAGCATTTT. Protein sequence: CASSLTGARQPQHF. The V gene is TRBV28, the J gene TRBJ1-5; the match to TRBD1 covers 8 bases. V was clipped by 3 bases and J by 7 bases; unmatched bases: 5. There are 14 residues in the CDR3. Germline assignment: CDR1 MDHEN and CDR2 SYDVKM.

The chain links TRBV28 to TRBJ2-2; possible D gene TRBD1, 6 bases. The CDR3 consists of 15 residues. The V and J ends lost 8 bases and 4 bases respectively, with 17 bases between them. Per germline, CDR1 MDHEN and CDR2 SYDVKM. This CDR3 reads CASLDRLAGTGELFF. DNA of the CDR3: TGTGCCAGCCTCGACAGGTTGGCTGGCACCGGGGAGCTGTTTTTT.

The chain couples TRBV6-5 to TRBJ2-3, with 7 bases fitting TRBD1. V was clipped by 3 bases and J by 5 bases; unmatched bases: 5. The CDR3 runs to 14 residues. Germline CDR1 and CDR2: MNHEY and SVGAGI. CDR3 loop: CASSYEGGRDTQYF. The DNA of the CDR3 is TGTGCCAGCAGTTATGAAGGGGGCAGAGATACGCAGTATTTT.

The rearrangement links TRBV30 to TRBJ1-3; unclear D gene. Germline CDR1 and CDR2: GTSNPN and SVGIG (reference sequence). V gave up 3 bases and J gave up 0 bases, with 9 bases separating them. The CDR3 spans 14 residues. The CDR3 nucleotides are TGTGCCTGGAGGTTCCGCAACTCTGGAAACACCATATATTTT. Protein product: CAWRFRNSGNTIYF.

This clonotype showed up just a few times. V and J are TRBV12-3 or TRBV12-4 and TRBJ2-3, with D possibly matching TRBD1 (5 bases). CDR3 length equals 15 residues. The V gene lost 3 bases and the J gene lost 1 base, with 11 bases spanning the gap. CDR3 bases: TGTGCCAGCAGTTTCGACAGATTTGGCACAGATACGCAGTATTTT. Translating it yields CASSFDRFGTDTQYF.

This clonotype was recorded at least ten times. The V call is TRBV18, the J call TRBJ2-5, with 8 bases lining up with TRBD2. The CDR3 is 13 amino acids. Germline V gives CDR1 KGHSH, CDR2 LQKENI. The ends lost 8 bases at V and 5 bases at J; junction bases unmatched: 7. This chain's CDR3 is CASRGLDFETQYF. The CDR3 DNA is TGTGCCAGCAGGGGACTAGACTTCGAGACCCAGTACTTC.

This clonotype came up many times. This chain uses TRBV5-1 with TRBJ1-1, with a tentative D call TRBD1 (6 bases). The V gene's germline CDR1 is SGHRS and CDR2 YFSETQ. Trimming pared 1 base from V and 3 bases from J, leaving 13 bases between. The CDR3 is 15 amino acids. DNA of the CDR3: TGCGCCAGCAGCTTGCTGGGGGGCAAGGACACTGAAGCTTTCTTT. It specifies CASSLLGGKDTEAFF.

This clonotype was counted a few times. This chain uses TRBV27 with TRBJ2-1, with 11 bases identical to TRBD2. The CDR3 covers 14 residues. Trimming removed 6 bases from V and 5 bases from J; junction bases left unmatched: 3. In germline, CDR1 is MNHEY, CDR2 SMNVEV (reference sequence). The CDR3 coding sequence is TGTGCCAGCAGACGACTAGCGGGGAACAATGAGCAGTTCTTC. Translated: CASRRLAGNNEQFF.

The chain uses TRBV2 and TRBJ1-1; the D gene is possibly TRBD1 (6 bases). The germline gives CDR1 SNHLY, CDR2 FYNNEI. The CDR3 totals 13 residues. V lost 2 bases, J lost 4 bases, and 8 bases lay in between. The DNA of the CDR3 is TGTGCCAGCAGTGAAAGGGGGGTCACTGAAGCTTTCTTT. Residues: CASSERGVTEAFF.

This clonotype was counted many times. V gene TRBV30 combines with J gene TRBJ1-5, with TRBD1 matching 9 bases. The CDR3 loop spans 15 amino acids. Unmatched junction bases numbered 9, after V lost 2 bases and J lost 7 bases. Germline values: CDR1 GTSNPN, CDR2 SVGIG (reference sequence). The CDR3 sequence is CAWSTGTGRRQPQHF. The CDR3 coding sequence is TGTGCCTGGAGTACCGGGACAGGGCGGAGACAGCCCCAGCATTTT. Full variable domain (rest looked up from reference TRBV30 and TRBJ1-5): SQTIHQWPATLVQPVGSPLSLECTVEGTSNPNLYWYRQAAGRGLQLLFYSVGIGQISSEVPQNLSASRPQDRQFILSSKKLLLSDSGFYLCAWSTGTGRRQPQHFGDGTRLSIL.

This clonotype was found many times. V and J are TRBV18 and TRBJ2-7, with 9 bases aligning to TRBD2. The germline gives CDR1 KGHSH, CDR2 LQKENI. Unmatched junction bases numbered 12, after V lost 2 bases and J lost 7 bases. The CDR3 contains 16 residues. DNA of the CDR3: TGTGCCAGCTCACCATCTGCACTAGCGGGTAGTAGAGAGCAGTACTTC. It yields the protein CASSPSALAGSREQYF.